The rows below give T cell receptor beta chains drawn from one sample of a study of response to subunit inactivated influenza vaccine. Using its own MiXCR run on the RT-PCR reads, TCRdb lists one record per CDR3 protein. Of 430,000 or so distinct CDR3 sequences listed, 10% to 11% are singletons. Material: PBMCs from blood, obtained 35 to 45 days after vaccination. The source of these receptors is a man aged 45 to 65 who received an inactivated influenza vaccine. The CDR3 runs from the conserved cysteine through the conserved F or W. A D gene is named only where the DNA matches it firmly. A row's size may be missing; if present it is once, few, many or a size class.

V: TRBV30
D: TRBD2
J: TRBJ2-3
size: NA
DNA: TGTGCCGGTACTAGCGATGTGGGGGATACGCAGTATTTT
CDR3: CAGTSDVGDTQYF

V: TRBV9
D: TRBD1
J: TRBJ2-5
size: NA
DNA: TGTGCCAGCAGCCGTAGGACAGGGCCCCAAGAGACCCAGTACTTC
CDR3: CASSRRTGPQETQYF

V: TRBV5-6
D: TRBD1
J: TRBJ2-7
size: NA
DNA: TGTGCCAGCAGCATAGAGGGCAGGGGGCCCAAGGACGAGCAGTACTTC
CDR3: CASSIEGRGPKDEQYF

V: TRBV11-2
D: NA
J: TRBJ2-7
size: many
DNA: TGTGCCAGCAGAAAAGGTTTCGGGGGCATCGAGCAGTACTTC
CDR3: CASRKGFGGIEQYF

V: TRBV4-2
D: NA
J: TRBJ2-7
size: many
DNA: TGTGCCAGCAGCCCAGGACTTGGACTCTACGAGCAGTACTTC
CDR3: CASSPGLGLYEQYF

V: TRBV27
D: TRBD1
J: TRBJ1-6
size: NA
DNA: TGTGCCAGCAGGGGTGGGACAGGGGTCAATTCACCCCTCCACTTT
CDR3: CASRGGTGVNSPLHF

V: TRBV30
D: TRBD1
J: TRBJ1-2
size: NA
DNA: TGTGCCTGCGGACAGGGCTCGAAAGGCTACACCTTC
CDR3: CACGQGSKGYTF

V: TRBV28
D: TRBD2
J: TRBJ2-1
size: NA
DNA: TGTGCCAGCAGGAGACTAGCGGGGATGTACAATGAGCAGTTCTTC
CDR3: CASRRLAGMYNEQFF

V: TRBV5-4
D: NA
J: TRBJ2-5
size: few
DNA: TGTGCCAGCAGCTCCCGGGACACGGACGAGACCCAGTACTTC
CDR3: CASSSRDTDETQYF

V: TRBV5-1
D: NA
J: TRBJ2-2
size: many
DNA: TGCGCCAGCAGCCATACAACAGGGAGCCCCGGGGAGCTGTTTTTT
CDR3: CASSHTTGSPGELFF

V: TRBV5-6
D: NA
J: TRBJ2-3
size: NA
DNA: TGTGCCAGCAGCTTGCGGTTACGAGATACGCAGTATTTT
CDR3: CASSLRLRDTQYF

V: TRBV4-3
D: TRBD1
J: TRBJ2-7
size: few
DNA: TGCGCCAGCAGCCAAGATAGACAGGGGGGCTCCTACGAGCAGTACTTC
CDR3: CASSQDRQGGSYEQYF

V: TRBV6-6
D: NA
J: TRBJ2-1
size: many
DNA: TGTGCCAGCAGTTACAGGAGTTACAATGAGCAGTTCTTC
CDR3: CASSYRSYNEQFF

V: TRBV7-2
D: NA
J: TRBJ1-3
size: few
DNA: TGTGCCAGCAGCTTAACTTGGGCGGAAAACACCATATATTTT
CDR3: CASSLTWAENTIYF

V: TRBV12-3/TRBV12-4
D: NA
J: TRBJ1-1
size: many
DNA: TGTGCCAGCAGTTCTCAGGGTGTGAACACTGAAGCTTTCTTT
CDR3: CASSSQGVNTEAFF

V: TRBV7-2
D: TRBD2
J: TRBJ2-7
size: many
DNA: TGTGCCAGCAGCCCTCAGCGGGGGGCTACCTACGAGCAGTACTTC
CDR3: CASSPQRGATYEQYF

V: TRBV7-2
D: NA
J: TRBJ1-3
size: NA
DNA: TGTGCCAGCAGCTTAGTTGGCGGGCAGACTGGAAACACCATATATTTT
CDR3: CASSLVGGQTGNTIYF

V: TRBV5-1
D: NA
J: TRBJ1-2
size: NA
DNA: TGCGCCAGCAGCTTGTCTGGGCCAACCAAGGCTGGCTACACCTTC
CDR3: CASSLSGPTKAGYTF

V: TRBV27
D: TRBD2
J: TRBJ2-1
size: NA
DNA: TGTGCCAGCAGTTTAATACTAGCGGGAGGGCCGAGCAATGAGCAGTTCTTC
CDR3: CASSLILAGGPSNEQFF

V: TRBV29-1
D: NA
J: TRBJ1-1
size: NA
DNA: TGCAGCGTTACCCTATATGGGAACACTGAAGCTTTCTTT
CDR3: CSVTLYGNTEAFF

V: TRBV7-2
D: TRBD1
J: TRBJ2-5
size: NA
DNA: TGTGCCAGCAGCCAGCCTGAACAGGGGGAGACCCAGTACTTC
CDR3: CASSQPEQGETQYF

V: TRBV4-3
D: NA
J: TRBJ1-4
size: many
DNA: TGCGCCAGCAGCCAAGGTCGAGACCTAAGTGAAAAACTGTTTTTT
CDR3: CASSQGRDLSEKLFF

V: TRBV5-8
D: NA
J: TRBJ1-2
size: few
DNA: TGTGCCAGCACGACGGGGACGGGCTATGGCTACACCTTC
CDR3: CASTTGTGYGYTF

V: TRBV11-2
D: TRBD2
J: TRBJ2-3
size: few
DNA: TGTGCCAGCAGGTCTCTAGCGGGCTATACGCAGTATTTT
CDR3: CASRSLAGYTQYF

V: TRBV25-1
D: TRBD1
J: TRBJ2-7
size: many
DNA: TGTGCCAGCAGTGGATATCGACAGGGGAGTCGGTCCTACGAGCAGTACTTC
CDR3: CASSGYRQGSRSYEQYF

V: TRBV5-5
D: NA
J: TRBJ1-2
size: few
DNA: TGTGCCAGCAGGTTGGGTGGGGAATACGGCTACACCTTC
CDR3: CASRLGGEYGYTF

V: TRBV20-1
D: NA
J: TRBJ2-1
size: many
DNA: TGCAGTGCTAGAGTGAGTCGAAGGGAGACGAATGAGCAGTTCTTC
CDR3: CSARVSRRETNEQFF

V: TRBV12-3/TRBV12-4
D: TRBD2
J: TRBJ2-5
size: many
DNA: TGTGCCAGCAGTCCCACTAGCGTCCAAGAGACCCAGTACTTC
CDR3: CASSPTSVQETQYF

V: TRBV20-1
D: NA
J: TRBJ2-2
size: NA
DNA: TGCAGTGCTGGGGATGCGAACACCGGGGAGCTGTTTTTT
CDR3: CSAGDANTGELFF

V: TRBV6-1
D: TRBD2
J: TRBJ2-1
size: NA
DNA: TGTGCCAGCAGCTGGGAGCGGGGGGAGCAGTTCTTC
CDR3: CASSWERGEQFF

V: TRBV15
D: TRBD2
J: TRBJ2-1
size: NA
DNA: TGTGCCACCAGCGGACCTAGCGGGAGCTACAATGAGCAGTTCTTC
CDR3: CATSGPSGSYNEQFF

V: TRBV7-2
D: NA
J: TRBJ2-1
size: NA
DNA: TGTGCCAGCACCTCGAACGGACTAAGGGGCAATGAGCAGTTCTTC
CDR3: CASTSNGLRGNEQFF

V: TRBV20-1
D: NA
J: TRBJ2-7
size: few
DNA: TGCAGTGCCCAAAGGAAGACAGCCTACGAGCAGTACTTC
CDR3: CSAQRKTAYEQYF

V: TRBV7-2
D: NA
J: TRBJ2-5
size: many
DNA: TGTGCCAGCAGCTTCAGTACCAAAGAGACCCAGTACTTC
CDR3: CASSFSTKETQYF

V: TRBV4-3
D: NA
J: TRBJ2-4
size: few
DNA: TGCGCCAGCAGCCAAGGACTTACAATAGCCAAAAACATTCAGTACTTC
CDR3: CASSQGLTIAKNIQYF

V: TRBV12-3/TRBV12-4
D: NA
J: TRBJ2-1
size: many
DNA: TGTGCCAGCAGCCCAAATCTCTCCTACAATGAGCAGTTCTTC
CDR3: CASSPNLSYNEQFF

V: TRBV12-3/TRBV12-4
D: NA
J: TRBJ2-3
size: many
DNA: TGTGCCAGCAGCCCCCAAAGTAGCTCAGATACGCAGTATTTT
CDR3: CASSPQSSSDTQYF

V: TRBV5-5
D: TRBD1
J: TRBJ1-2
size: NA
DNA: TGTGCCAGCAGCGGACAGGGGGGCTATGGCTACACCTTC
CDR3: CASSGQGGYGYTF

V: TRBV5-1
D: TRBD1
J: TRBJ2-1
size: many
DNA: TGCGCCAGCAGCTTCCGGGACAGCTACAATGAGCAGTTCTTC
CDR3: CASSFRDSYNEQFF

V: TRBV7-9
D: TRBD1
J: TRBJ1-1
size: few
DNA: TGTGCCAGCAGCCCAGGGGGGGGTGGACTTCTGAACACTGAAGCTTTCTTT
CDR3: CASSPGGGGLLNTEAFF

V: TRBV5-1
D: TRBD1
J: TRBJ2-7
size: few
DNA: TGCGCCAGCAGCATGGATAAGGACAGGGATTTCTACGAGCAGTACTTC
CDR3: CASSMDKDRDFYEQYF

V: TRBV20-1
D: NA
J: TRBJ1-1
size: many
DNA: TGCAGTGCTAGAAAAGGATCGGGGCGGGGCACTGAAGCTTTCTTT
CDR3: CSARKGSGRGTEAFF

V: TRBV6-1
D: NA
J: TRBJ1-1
size: NA
DNA: TGTGCCAGCAGTGAAATTGACACCACAGGGGCTTTCTTT
CDR3: CASSEIDTTGAFF

V: TRBV9
D: TRBD1
J: TRBJ1-1
size: many
DNA: TGTGCCAGCAGCGTAGTAGTCGGGACAGGGTTCATGAACACTGAAGCTTTCTTT
CDR3: CASSVVVGTGFMNTEAFF

V: TRBV7-9
D: NA
J: TRBJ2-3
size: NA
DNA: TGTGCCAGCAGCGATTCCCCCGACAGGACCACAGATACGCAGTATTTT
CDR3: CASSDSPDRTTDTQYF

V: TRBV6-5
D: TRBD2
J: TRBJ2-1
size: NA
DNA: TGTGCCAGCAGTTACTCCCGGACGGGGGGAGATTATGAGCAGTTCTTC
CDR3: CASSYSRTGGDYEQFF

V: TRBV12-3/TRBV12-4
D: TRBD1
J: TRBJ2-7
size: few
DNA: TGTGCCAGCAGTTTAATCGGGACAGGGATTTACGAGCAGTACTTC
CDR3: CASSLIGTGIYEQYF

V: TRBV7-2
D: TRBD2
J: TRBJ2-7
size: NA
DNA: TGTGCCAGCAGCGTTAGCGGGGGCCTCTCCTACGAGCAGTACTTC
CDR3: CASSVSGGLSYEQYF

V: TRBV13
D: NA
J: TRBJ1-6
size: NA
DNA: TGTGCCAGCAGTCTCAGGGGTCGGGGACCCCGTTCACCCCTCCACTTT
CDR3: CASSLRGRGPRSPLHF

V: TRBV4-3
D: NA
J: TRBJ2-7
size: many
DNA: TGCGCCAGCAGCCAAGAACCGGGCCCCTACGAGCAGTACTTC
CDR3: CASSQEPGPYEQYF

V: TRBV10-2
D: TRBD1
J: TRBJ1-5
size: NA
DNA: TGCGCCAGCAGTGACGTCAGGGGGCAGAGCAATCAGCCCCAGCATTTT
CDR3: CASSDVRGQSNQPQHF

V: TRBV10-3
D: TRBD2
J: TRBJ2-1
size: NA
DNA: TGTGCCATCAGTGAGTCGAGAAGGGGGACTAGGGTACGTTATGAGCAGTTCTTC
CDR3: CAISESRRGTRVRYEQFF

V: TRBV4-2
D: TRBD2
J: TRBJ2-3
size: NA
DNA: TGTGCCAGCAGCCGGTCCGGGGGCCTAGCGGGGGGGCCAACAGATACGCAGTATTTT
CDR3: CASSRSGGLAGGPTDTQYF

V: TRBV18
D: NA
J: TRBJ1-2
size: NA
DNA: TGTGCCAGCTCAGCAACGGAAGGGCAGGGCTACACCTTC
CDR3: CASSATEGQGYTF

V: TRBV20-1
D: TRBD2
J: TRBJ2-5
size: NA
DNA: TGCTGTGCTAGAGATCCGCAGCGGGGGGGCCAAGAGACCCAGTACTTC
CDR3: CCARDPQRGGQETQYF